Listed here are 15 T cell receptor beta chains from one sample, sequenced in a study of blood T cell repertoires in COVID-19. The assay was immunoSEQ multiplex PCR, and TCRdb's table has in-frame clones only and misses some. The profile covers about 410,000 clones, with 75% to 90% appearing a single time and 1.5% to 1.7% taken by the ten largest. The sequencing sample was made of peripheral blood. These receptors were obtained from a woman in her 40s with COVID-19, enrolled during active disease.

This clone was found a few times. This sequence joins TRBV5-1 and TRBJ1-1; TRBD1 matches 7 bases. J was trimmed by 0 bases and V by 2 bases; bases with no gene match: 10. Germline-derived CDR1 and CDR2 are SGHRS and YFSETQ. The CDR3 extends over 17 amino acids. As DNA, the CDR3 is TGCGCCAGCAGCTTACCCCGGACAGGTCCAATGAACACTGAAGCTTTCTTT. Protein sequence: CASSLPRTGPMNTEAFF. Based on the CDR3 plus reference TRBV5-1 and TRBJ1-1, the full variable domain is KAGVTQTPRYLIKTRGQQVTLSCSPISGHRSVSWYQQTPGQGLQFLFEYFSETQRNKGNFPGRFSGRQFSNSRSEMNVSTLELGDSALYLCASSLPRTGPMNTEAFFGQGTRLTVV.

The chain joins TRBV5-1 to TRBJ1-6; 7 bases match TRBD1. This CDR3 has 16 amino acids. V lost 0 bases and J lost 6; bases outside the gene matches: 6. Germline V gene sequence: CDR1 SGHRS, CDR2 YFSETQ. The CDR3 is CASSLEPGGGNSPLHF. In DNA, the CDR3 is TGCGCCAGCAGCTTGGAGCCAGGGGGAGGTAATTCACCCCTCCACTTT.

The chain combines TRBV19 with TRBJ1-6; D may be TRBD1 (6 bases). CDR3 length: 16 residues. CDR1 is LNHDA and CDR2 is SQIVND in the germline V gene (reference sequence). V was trimmed by 7 bases and J by 7 bases, leaving 20 bases between them. DNA for the CDR3: TGTGCCAGTAAAGAGCTCGGACAGCTCATGAATTCACCCCTCCACTTT. It encodes CASKELGQLMNSPLHF.

This rearrangement joins TRBV7-2 to TRBJ1-2; D might be TRBD1 (5 bases). V was shortened by 1 base and J by 8 bases, with 20 bases between the two germline ends. Germline-derived CDR1 and CDR2 are SGHTA and FQGNSA. The CDR3 is 16 residues long. CDR3 protein: CASSLDSLLGLGGYTF. As DNA, the CDR3 is TGTGCCAGCAGCTTAGATAGCCTCCTGGGACTTGGGGGCTACACCTTC.

The chain joins TRBV3-1 (or the pseudogene TRBV3-2) to TRBJ2-4; D call uncertain. The germline CDR1 and CDR2 sequences are LGHDT and YNNKEL (reference sequence). The V end lost 3 bases, the J end lost 4 bases, and 4 bases lay between the germline ends. The CDR3 has 12 residues. CDR3 amino acids: CASSHSKNIQYF. The DNA for the CDR3 is TGTGCCAGCAGCCATTCGAAAAACATTCAGTACTTC.

This clone occurred once. The V and J genes are TRBV2 and TRBJ1-4; possible D gene TRBD1, 6 bases. The CDR3 is 14 amino acids. The ends were cut back, 7 bases at V and 3 bases at J, with 12 bases in the middle. The germline CDR1 and CDR2 sequences are SNHLY and FYNNEI. The CDR3 spells CASTFTGSNEKLFF. CDR3 nucleotides: TGTGCCAGCACCTTTACAGGGTCTAATGAAAAACTGTTTTTT.

A single count supports this clone. The chain has TRBV28 and TRBJ1-1; D is ambiguous. Trimming left V 3 bases short and J 9 bases short, with 20 bases between. The CDR3 is made up of 15 amino acids. Germline V gene data show CDR1 as MDHEN and CDR2 as SYDVKM. The CDR3 protein is CASSFPGGRQVQAFF. CDR3 DNA: TGTGCCAGCAGTTTCCCGGGCGGGCGGCAGGTACAAGCTTTCTTT.

The J gene is TRBJ1-2, the V gene TRBV30, with D perhaps TRBD1 (5 bases). CDR3 length equals 15 residues. Trimming removed 1 base from V and 6 bases from J, with 18 bases in between. Germline V gene sequence: CDR1 GTSNPN, CDR2 SVGIG (reference sequence). The CDR3 here is CAWSAQGSGIDGYTF. CDR3 DNA sequence: TGTGCCTGGAGTGCTCAGGGATCAGGTATCGATGGCTACACCTTC.

The V gene is TRBV7-2, the J gene TRBJ1-2; 8 bases match TRBD1. V lost 2 bases to trimming and J lost 6 bases; unmatched junction nucleotides: 5. The CDR3 consists of 14 residues. Germline-derived CDR1 and CDR2 are SGHTA and FQGNSA. The CDR3 bases are TGTGCCAGCAGCTTAAACGCAGGGGGCAATGGCTACACCTTC. It specifies CASSLNAGGNGYTF.

The chain carries TRBV9 and TRBJ2-3, with D possibly being TRBD1 (6 bases). This CDR3 spans 16 amino acids. Germline V gives CDR1 SGDLS, CDR2 YYNGEE. Between the trimmed V and J ends, which lost 0 bases and 1 base, there was a span of 12 bases. The CDR3 coding sequence is TGTGCCAGCAGCGTAGATCACCCAGGGGGCACAGATACGCAGTATTTT. This translates into CASSVDHPGGTDTQYF.

The chain links TRBV28 to TRBJ1-5; D is unresolved. Trimming took off 3 bases at V and 4 bases at J, with 13 bases between the two ends. Germline V gene lookup returns CDR1 MDHEN and CDR2 SYDVKM. The length of the CDR3 is 15 residues. The CDR3 loop reads CASSFNAQLNQPQHF. CDR3 DNA: TGTGCCAGCAGTTTTAATGCCCAGTTGAATCAGCCCCAGCATTTT.

The chain uses TRBV6-1 and TRBJ1-6; no firm D call. Germline lookup yields CDR1 MNHNS and CDR2 SASEGT. The CDR3 spans 13 residues. Deletions cut 2 bases from V and 12 bases from J, with 11 bases between. CDR3 region: CASSENSGRPLHF. The CDR3 nucleotides are TGTGCCAGCAGTGAAAACAGTGGAAGACCCCTCCACTTT.

This chain joins TRBV6-5 and TRBJ1-3; unclear D gene. This CDR3 contains 15 residues. Looked up from germline, CDR1 is MNHEY and CDR2 is SVGAGI. The V end lost 2 bases, the J end lost 1 base, and 9 bases lay between the germline ends. The CDR3 DNA reads as TGTGCCAGCAGTTACGAGCGGGGATCTGGAAACACCATATATTTT. Translation: CASSYERGSGNTIYF.

This rearrangement joins TRBV7-6 to TRBJ2-5; no definite D call. The CDR3 has 15 residues. Germline loops: CDR1 SGHVS, CDR2 FNYEAQ. The V end lost 2 bases, the J end lost 3 bases, and 13 bases lay between the germline ends. The CDR3 sequence is CASSLMAAFEETQYF. The DNA of the CDR3 is TGTGCCAGCAGCTTAATGGCTGCCTTCGAAGAGACCCAGTACTTC. Based on the CDR3 plus reference TRBV7-6 and TRBJ2-5, the full variable domain is GAGVSQSPRYKVTKRGQDVALRCDPISGHVSLYWYRQALGQGPEFLTYFNYEAQQDKSGLPNDRFSAERPEGSISTLTIQRTEQRDSAMYRCASSLMAAFEETQYFGPGTRLLVL.

V gene TRBV9 combines with J gene TRBJ2-1; maybe TRBD1 (5 bases). The CDR3 is 13 residues long. The V gene's germline CDR1 is SGDLS and CDR2 YYNGEE. V dropped 0 bases and J dropped 6 bases, with 7 bases sitting between them. CDR3 loop: CASSVGQLNEQFF. The CDR3 bases are TGTGCCAGCAGCGTAGGACAGCTCAATGAGCAGTTCTTC.